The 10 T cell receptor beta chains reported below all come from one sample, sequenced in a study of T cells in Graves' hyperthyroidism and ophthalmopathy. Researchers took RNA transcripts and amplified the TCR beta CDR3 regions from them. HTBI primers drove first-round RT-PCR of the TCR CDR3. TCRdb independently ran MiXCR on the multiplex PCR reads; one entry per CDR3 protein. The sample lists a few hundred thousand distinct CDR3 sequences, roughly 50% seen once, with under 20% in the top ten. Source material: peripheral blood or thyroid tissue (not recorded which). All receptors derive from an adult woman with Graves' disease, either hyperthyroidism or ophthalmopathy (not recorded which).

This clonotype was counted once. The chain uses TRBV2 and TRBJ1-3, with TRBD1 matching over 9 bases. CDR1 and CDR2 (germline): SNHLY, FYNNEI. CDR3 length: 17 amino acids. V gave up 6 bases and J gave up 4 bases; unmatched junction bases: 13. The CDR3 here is CASSLVAGTGLGNTIYF. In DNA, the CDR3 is TGTGCCAGCAGCTTAGTGGCGGGGACAGGGCTAGGAAACACCATATATTTT.

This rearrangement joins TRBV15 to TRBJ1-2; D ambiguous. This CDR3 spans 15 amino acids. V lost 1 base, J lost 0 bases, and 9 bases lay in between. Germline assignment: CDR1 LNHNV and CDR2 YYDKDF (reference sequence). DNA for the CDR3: TGTGCCACCAGCAGAGTTCCCGAAGCTAACTATGGCTACACCTTC. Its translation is CATSRVPEANYGYTF.

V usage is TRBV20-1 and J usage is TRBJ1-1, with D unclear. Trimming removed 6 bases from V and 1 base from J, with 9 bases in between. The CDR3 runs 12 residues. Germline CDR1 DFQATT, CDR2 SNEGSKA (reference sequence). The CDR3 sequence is CSATDTNTEAFF. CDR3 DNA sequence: TGCAGTGCAACAGACACGAACACTGAAGCTTTCTTT.

The CDR3 coding sequence is TGTGCCATCAGTGGGACAAGGAGTCAGCCCCAGCATTTT. The encoded protein is CAISGTRSQPQHF. The chain has TRBV10-3 and TRBJ1-5, with TRBD1 as a possible D gene (5 bases). The CDR3 extends over 13 amino acids. The germline V gene has CDR1 ENHRY and CDR2 SYGVKD. Trimming pared 4 bases from V and 6 bases from J, leaving 10 bases between.

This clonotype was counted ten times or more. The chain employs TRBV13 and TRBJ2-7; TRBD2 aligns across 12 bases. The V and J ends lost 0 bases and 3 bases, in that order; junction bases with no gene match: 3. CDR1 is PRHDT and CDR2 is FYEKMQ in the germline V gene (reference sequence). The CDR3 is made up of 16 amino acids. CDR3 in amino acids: CASSLGGLAGSYEQYF. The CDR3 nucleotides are TGTGCCAGCAGCTTAGGCGGACTAGCGGGGAGCTACGAGCAGTACTTC.

DNA for the CDR3: TGTGCCAGCAGCCGCGGACGGGGCGGTGGCTACACCTTC. As protein: CASSRGRGGGYTF. The chain joins TRBV7-2 to TRBJ1-2, with a weak D call TRBD1 (5 bases). Germline-derived CDR1 and CDR2 are SGHTA and FQGNSA. Trimming removed 5 bases from V and 7 bases from J, with 14 bases in between. The CDR3 has 13 amino acids.

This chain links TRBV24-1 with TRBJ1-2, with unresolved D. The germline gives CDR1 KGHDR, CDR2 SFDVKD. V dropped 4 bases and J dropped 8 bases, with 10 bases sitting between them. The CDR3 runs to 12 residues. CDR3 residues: CATSESMGGYTF. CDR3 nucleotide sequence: TGTGCCACCAGTGAGTCTATGGGGGGCTACACCTTC.

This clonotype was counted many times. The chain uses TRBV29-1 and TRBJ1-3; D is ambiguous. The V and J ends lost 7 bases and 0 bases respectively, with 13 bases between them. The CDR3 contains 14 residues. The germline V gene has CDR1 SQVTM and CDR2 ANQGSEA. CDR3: CSATGEISGNTIYF. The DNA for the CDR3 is TGCAGCGCTACGGGAGAGATCTCTGGAAACACCATATATTTT. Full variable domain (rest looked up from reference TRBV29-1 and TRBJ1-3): SAVISQKPSRDICQRGTSLTIQCQVDSQVTMMFWYRQQPGQSLTLIATANQGSEATYESGFVIDKFPISRPNLTFSTLTVSNMSPEDSSIYLCSATGEISGNTIYFGEGSWLTVV.

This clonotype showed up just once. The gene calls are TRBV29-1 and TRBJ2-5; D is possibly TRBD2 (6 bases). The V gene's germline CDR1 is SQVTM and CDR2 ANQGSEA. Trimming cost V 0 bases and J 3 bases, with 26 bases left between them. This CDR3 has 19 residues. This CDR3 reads CSVEEYRSSGQEGKETQYF. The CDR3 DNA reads TGCAGCGTTGAAGAGTACCGATCGTCGGGGCAGGAGGGGAAAGAGACCCAGTACTTC. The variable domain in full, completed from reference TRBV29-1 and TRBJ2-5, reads SAVISQKPSRDICQRGTSLTIQCQVDSQVTMMFWYRQQPGQSLTLIATANQGSEATYESGFVIDKFPISRPNLTFSTLTVSNMSPEDSSIYLCSVEEYRSSGQEGKETQYFGPGTRLLVL.

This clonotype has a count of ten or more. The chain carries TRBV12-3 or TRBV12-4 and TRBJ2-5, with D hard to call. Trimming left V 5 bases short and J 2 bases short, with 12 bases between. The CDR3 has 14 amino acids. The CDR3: CASSRRLWQETQYF. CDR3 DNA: TGTGCCAGCAGTCGAAGACTCTGGCAAGAGACCCAGTACTTC.